This T cell receptor beta chain derives from a study of regulatory T cells in long-lasting Graves disease. Per germline, CDR1 KGHDR and CDR2 SFDVKD. The CDR3 runs to 13 residues. Trimming at V came to 7 bases and at J to 3 bases, leaving 4 bases not matched to a gene. Both iRepertoire HTBI primers and Arm-PCR of CDR3 regions were used to build the TCR beta libraries. From the multiplex PCR reads, TCRdb called clonotypes with MiXCR, one entry per CDR3 protein. In the table there are roughly 300,000 distinct CDR3 sequences, around 20% of which are singletons. Concerning this clonotype: This clone may be a read error of a much larger clone one base away.

The time point denotes: persistent/refractory GD, antithyroid drugs over 5 years with positive TRAb. Extracted RNA from PBMCs served as the source of the TCR library. This specimen consisted of peripheral blood mononuclear cells (PBMCs), obtained when the disease was refractory, from a patient treated with antithyroid drugs. J is TRBJ1-2 and V is TRBV24-1, with 7 bases matching TRBD1. This sequence was found in a female donor with Graves disease. CDR3 coding DNA: TGTGCCACCAGCAGGGGGGTCGACTATGGCTACACCTTC. This encodes CATSRGVDYGYTF.